These 14 T cell receptor beta chains were all obtained from the same sample, sequenced in a study of T cells after yellow fever vaccination. TCRdb analysed the 5' RACE reads with MiXCR anew, one entry per CDR3 protein. The table lists roughly 310,000 distinct CDR3 sequences, roughly 8.7% of them singletons, with more than 15% in the top ten. Sequenced material: PBMCs, taken on the day of the first yellow fever vaccination. The source is a young man who received the YFV17D yellow fever vaccine.

Ten or more counts support this clonotype. The V call is TRBV7-6, the J call TRBJ2-1; D is tentatively TRBD1 or TRBD2 (5 bases each). Germline V gene data show CDR1 as SGHVS and CDR2 as FNYEAQ. This CDR3 region has 15 residues. V lost 1 base, J lost 9 bases, and 16 bases lay in between. For the CDR3, the DNA is TGTGCCAGCAGCTTAGTGGGACCGATAGACGGTGAGCAGTTCTTC. It encodes CASSLVGPIDGEQFF.

This clonotype has a count of ten or more. The DNA for the CDR3 is TGTGCCAGCAGCTTGGTCCGGGTGGAGGGCACTGAAGCTTTCTTT. The encoded protein is CASSLVRVEGTEAFF. The chain combines TRBV5-4 with TRBJ1-1; D is unclear. The CDR3 runs to 15 residues. The germline V and J ends were trimmed by 0 bases and 4 bases, with 13 bases remaining between them. Looked up from germline, CDR1 is SGHNT and CDR2 is YYREEE (reference sequence). Drawing the rest from reference TRBV5-4 and TRBJ1-1, the complete variable domain is ETGVTQSPTHLIKTRGQQVTLRCSSQSGHNTVSWYQQALGQGPQFIFQYYREEENGRGNFPPRFSGLQFPNYSSELNVNALELDDSALYLCASSLVRVEGTEAFFGQGTRLTVV.

This rearrangement joins TRBV5-4 to TRBJ2-1; perhaps TRBD2 as D (5 bases). Germline CDR1 reads SGHNT; CDR2 reads YYREEE (reference sequence). This CDR3 contains 16 residues. Trimming took off 3 bases at V and 9 bases at J, with 22 bases between the two ends. The CDR3 DNA is TGTGCCAGCAGCTGGGCTCAGACGGGATTAGCTGGTGAGCAGTTCTTC. It translates to CASSWAQTGLAGEQFF.

This clonotype was counted only a few times. The chain uses TRBV5-6 and TRBJ1-1, with D perhaps TRBD1 (5 bases). CDR3 size: 16 residues. CDR1 and CDR2 (germline): SGHDT, YYEEEE. Trimming took off 3 bases at V and 0 bases at J, with 15 bases between the two ends. In DNA form, the CDR3 reads TGTGCCAGCAGCTCTCCGGGACGGTCATTGAACACTGAAGCTTTCTTT. Its translation: CASSSPGRSLNTEAFF.

This clonotype was counted only a few times. The chain uses TRBV9 and TRBJ2-3, with D perhaps matching TRBD1 (6 bases). Looked up from germline, CDR1 is SGDLS and CDR2 is YYNGEE. V dropped 5 bases and J dropped 6 bases, with 16 bases sitting between them. The CDR3 spans 14 residues. For the CDR3, the DNA is TGTGCCAGCAGTAAGGACAGTTCCTTGGATACGCAGTATTTT. It yields the protein CASSKDSSLDTQYF.

In its sample, this clonotype was seen a few times. The chain is built from TRBV30 and TRBJ1-2, with D maybe TRBD1 (6 bases). The V and J ends lost 4 bases and 8 bases respectively, with 11 bases between them. This CDR3 is 11 amino acids long. Germline V lookup: CDR1 GTSNPN, CDR2 SVGIG (reference sequence). The CDR3 loop reads CAWNRVEGYTF. In nucleotides, the CDR3 is TGTGCCTGGAACAGGGTAGAGGGCTACACCTTC.

CDR3 sequence reads: CASSSPLRGGGANVLTF. The CDR3 DNA follows: TGTGCCAGCAGTTCGCCCCTCAGGGGTGGTGGGGCCAACGTCCTGACTTTC. This sequence joins TRBV27 and TRBJ2-6, with D possibly matching TRBD1 (6 bases). This CDR3 is built from 17 residues. V lost 4 bases to trimming and J lost 3 bases, with 16 bases between them. Per the germline V gene, CDR1 is MNHEY and CDR2 is SMNVEV (reference sequence).

The chain combines TRBV4-3 with TRBJ1-6, with TRBD1 as a possible D gene (5 bases). CDR1 and CDR2 (germline): LGHNA, YSLEER. V was clipped by 0 bases and J by 10 bases, with 10 bases between them. CDR3 length equals 14 residues. This CDR3 is CASSQDQGWSPLHF. DNA for the CDR3: TGCGCCAGCAGCCAAGATCAGGGATGGTCACCCCTCCACTTT.

This clonotype occurred a few times. The chain is built from TRBV12-5 and TRBJ2-3, with D perhaps matching TRBD2 (6 bases). The CDR3 loop spans 14 amino acids. V lost 6 bases, J lost 2 bases, and 12 bases lay in between. Germline V lookup: CDR1 LGHNT, CDR2 FRNRAP. The CDR3 DNA reads as TGTGCTAGTGGCTTAGCGGATCTCACAGATACGCAGTATTTT. Its protein is CASGLADLTDTQYF.

This clonotype was seen at least ten times. This chain joins TRBV12-3 or TRBV12-4 and TRBJ2-2; D call uncertain. The V end lost 6 bases, the J end lost 6 bases, and 17 bases lay between the germline ends. The CDR3 contains 15 residues. The CDR3 DNA reads as TGTGCCAGCAGCCGCCCGGACGTCCTGGCCGGGGAGCTGTTTTTT. The encoded protein is CASSRPDVLAGELFF.

The table lists this clonotype with a few counts. The rearrangement joins TRBV5-1 to TRBJ2-1; TRBD1 is a possible D gene (5 bases). The germline V gene encodes CDR1 SGHRS and CDR2 YFSETQ. The length of the CDR3 is 14 residues. V lost 0 bases, J lost 5 bases, and 9 bases lay in between. The CDR3 spells CASSLEQENNEQFF. The CDR3 coding sequence is TGCGCCAGCAGCTTGGAACAGGAGAACAATGAGCAGTTCTTC.

This clonotype was seen repeatedly, ten times or more. The chain has TRBV6-1 and TRBJ1-1; the D is unclear. The CDR3 is made up of 14 amino acids. Germline V gives CDR1 MNHNS, CDR2 SASEGT. Trimming took 5 bases from V and 3 from J, leaving 13 bases between them. This CDR3 reads CASSPRWSDTEAFF. CDR3 bases: TGTGCCAGCAGTCCGAGATGGAGTGACACTGAAGCTTTCTTT.

This clonotype was detected a few times. V and J are TRBV5-4 and TRBJ1-2; 7 nucleotides agree with TRBD1. CDR1 is SGHNT, CDR2 YYREEE, per germline (reference sequence). V gave up 0 bases and J gave up 7 bases; unmatched junction bases: 6. The CDR3 sequence is 14 residues long. The DNA for the CDR3 is TGTGCCAGCAGCTTGGGTGCAGGGGGATGTGGCTACACCTTC. Translating it yields CASSLGAGGCGYTF.

This clonotype was counted at least ten times. The V call is TRBV11-2, the J call TRBJ2-5; weak D call: TRBD2 (5 bases). Germline V gene data show CDR1 as SGHAT and CDR2 as FQNNGV. This CDR3 is 13 amino acids long. V lost 1 base, J lost 10 bases, and 13 bases lay in between. The CDR3 sequence: CASSLGPAGDQYF. In nucleotides, the CDR3 is TGTGCCAGCAGCTTAGGACCGGCCGGGGACCAGTACTTC.